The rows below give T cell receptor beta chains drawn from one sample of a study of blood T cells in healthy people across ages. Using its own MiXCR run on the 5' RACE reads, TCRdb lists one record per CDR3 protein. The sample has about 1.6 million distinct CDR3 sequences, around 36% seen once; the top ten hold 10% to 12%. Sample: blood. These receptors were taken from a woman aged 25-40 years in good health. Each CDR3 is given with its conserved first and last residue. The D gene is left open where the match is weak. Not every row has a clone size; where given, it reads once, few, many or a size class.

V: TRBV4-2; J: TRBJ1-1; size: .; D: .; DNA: TGTGCCAGCAGCCAAGATCGGGCAGGTAGCGAGACTGAAGCTTTCTTT; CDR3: CASSQDRAGSETEAFF
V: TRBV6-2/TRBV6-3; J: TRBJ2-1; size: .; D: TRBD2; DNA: TGTGCCAGCACGTCAGCGGGGGTAAGCTCCTACAATGAGCAGTTCTTC; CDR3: CASTSAGVSSYNEQFF
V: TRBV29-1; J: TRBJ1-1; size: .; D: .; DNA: TGCAGCGGTCTATCCGGACAAACGGAGGCTGAAGCTTTCTTT; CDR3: CSGLSGQTEAEAFF
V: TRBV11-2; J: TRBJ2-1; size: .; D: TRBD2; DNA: TGTGCCAGCAGCGCAACCCGGACTAGCGGGAGCGGTGAGCAGTTCTTC; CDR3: CASSATRTSGSGEQFF
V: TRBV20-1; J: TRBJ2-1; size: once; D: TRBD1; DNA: TGCAGTTCAATGACAGGGTCGGCCTACAATGAGCAGTTCTTC; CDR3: CSSMTGSAYNEQFF
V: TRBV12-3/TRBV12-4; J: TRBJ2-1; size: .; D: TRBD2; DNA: TGTGCCAGCAGTTTAAGAGGCATACTAGCGGGAGGGGGGAATGAGCAGTTCTTC; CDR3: CASSLRGILAGGGNEQFF
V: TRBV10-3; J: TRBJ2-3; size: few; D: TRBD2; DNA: TGTGCCATCAGTGGCGCCGGGACTAGCCCCACAGATACGCAGTATTTT; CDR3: CAISGAGTSPTDTQYF
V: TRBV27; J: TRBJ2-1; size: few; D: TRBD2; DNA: TGTGCCAGCACCCCCGGACTAGCAGCTGCTGAGCAGTTCTTC; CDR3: CASTPGLAAAEQFF
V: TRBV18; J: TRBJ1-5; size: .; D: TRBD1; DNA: TGTGCCAGCTCACCACCGGTCAGGGGGCGAGGGGGGCATCAGCCCCAGCATTTT; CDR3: CASSPPVRGRGGHQPQHF
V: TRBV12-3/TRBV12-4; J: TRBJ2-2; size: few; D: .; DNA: TGTGCCAGCAGTCCCTGGGGGGCCGGGGAGCTGTTTTTT; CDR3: CASSPWGAGELFF
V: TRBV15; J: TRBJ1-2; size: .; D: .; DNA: TGTGCCACCAGCAGAGGAGGTCGAGGGCAGGCCGGTGGCTACACCTTC; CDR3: CATSRGGRGQAGGYTF
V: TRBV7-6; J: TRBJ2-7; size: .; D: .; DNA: TGTGCCAGCAGCCTGCAGACAGGACTTTTAACGCACGAGCAGTACTTC; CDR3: CASSLQTGLLTHEQYF
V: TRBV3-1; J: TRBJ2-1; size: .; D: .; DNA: TGTGCCAGCAGCCGTGCATCCGTAGGGGACACCAACAATGAGCAGTTCTTC; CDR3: CASSRASVGDTNNEQFF
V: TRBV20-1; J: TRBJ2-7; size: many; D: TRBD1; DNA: TGCAGTGCTACCCGGGACAGGGAAAGCGAGCAGTACTTC; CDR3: CSATRDRESEQYF
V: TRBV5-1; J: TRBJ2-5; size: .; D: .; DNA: TGCGCCAGCAGCGATGGGATTAACCAAGAGACCCAGTGCTTC; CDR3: CASSDGINQETQCF
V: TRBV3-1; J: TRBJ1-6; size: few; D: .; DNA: TGTGCCAGCAGCCAAGATTGGGGGGAGGATTCACCCCTCCACTTT; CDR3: CASSQDWGEDSPLHF
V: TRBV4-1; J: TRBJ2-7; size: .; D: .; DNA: TGCGCCAGCAGCCCAAGGGGACTAGGACAGGGAGACTACGGGCAGTACTTC; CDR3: CASSPRGLGQGDYGQYF
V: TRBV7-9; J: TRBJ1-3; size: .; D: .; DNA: TGTGCCAGCAGCTTAGCGAGGAATTCCGGGGGAAACACCATATATTTT; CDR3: CASSLARNSGGNTIYF
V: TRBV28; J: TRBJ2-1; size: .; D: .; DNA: TGTGCCAGCATCACGGCCGGCCCCCCGAGCTACAATGAGCAGTTCTTC; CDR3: CASITAGPPSYNEQFF
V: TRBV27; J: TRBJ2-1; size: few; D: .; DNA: TGTGCCAGCAGTTATTCTAGCGCAATAAACAATGAGCAGTTCTTC; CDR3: CASSYSSAINNEQFF
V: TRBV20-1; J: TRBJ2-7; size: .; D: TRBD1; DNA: TGCAGTGCTAGACGACAGGGGTCCAACTACGAGCAGTACTTC; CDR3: CSARRQGSNYEQYF
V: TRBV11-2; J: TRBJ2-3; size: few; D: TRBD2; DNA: TGTGCCAGCAGCATAGCAGGCGGGAGGGCCCAAGATACGCAGTATTTT; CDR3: CASSIAGGRAQDTQYF
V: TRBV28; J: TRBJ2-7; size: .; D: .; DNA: TGTGCCAGCAGTTTTTCGGCGGAAGGTTTGGAGCAGTACTTC; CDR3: CASSFSAEGLEQYF